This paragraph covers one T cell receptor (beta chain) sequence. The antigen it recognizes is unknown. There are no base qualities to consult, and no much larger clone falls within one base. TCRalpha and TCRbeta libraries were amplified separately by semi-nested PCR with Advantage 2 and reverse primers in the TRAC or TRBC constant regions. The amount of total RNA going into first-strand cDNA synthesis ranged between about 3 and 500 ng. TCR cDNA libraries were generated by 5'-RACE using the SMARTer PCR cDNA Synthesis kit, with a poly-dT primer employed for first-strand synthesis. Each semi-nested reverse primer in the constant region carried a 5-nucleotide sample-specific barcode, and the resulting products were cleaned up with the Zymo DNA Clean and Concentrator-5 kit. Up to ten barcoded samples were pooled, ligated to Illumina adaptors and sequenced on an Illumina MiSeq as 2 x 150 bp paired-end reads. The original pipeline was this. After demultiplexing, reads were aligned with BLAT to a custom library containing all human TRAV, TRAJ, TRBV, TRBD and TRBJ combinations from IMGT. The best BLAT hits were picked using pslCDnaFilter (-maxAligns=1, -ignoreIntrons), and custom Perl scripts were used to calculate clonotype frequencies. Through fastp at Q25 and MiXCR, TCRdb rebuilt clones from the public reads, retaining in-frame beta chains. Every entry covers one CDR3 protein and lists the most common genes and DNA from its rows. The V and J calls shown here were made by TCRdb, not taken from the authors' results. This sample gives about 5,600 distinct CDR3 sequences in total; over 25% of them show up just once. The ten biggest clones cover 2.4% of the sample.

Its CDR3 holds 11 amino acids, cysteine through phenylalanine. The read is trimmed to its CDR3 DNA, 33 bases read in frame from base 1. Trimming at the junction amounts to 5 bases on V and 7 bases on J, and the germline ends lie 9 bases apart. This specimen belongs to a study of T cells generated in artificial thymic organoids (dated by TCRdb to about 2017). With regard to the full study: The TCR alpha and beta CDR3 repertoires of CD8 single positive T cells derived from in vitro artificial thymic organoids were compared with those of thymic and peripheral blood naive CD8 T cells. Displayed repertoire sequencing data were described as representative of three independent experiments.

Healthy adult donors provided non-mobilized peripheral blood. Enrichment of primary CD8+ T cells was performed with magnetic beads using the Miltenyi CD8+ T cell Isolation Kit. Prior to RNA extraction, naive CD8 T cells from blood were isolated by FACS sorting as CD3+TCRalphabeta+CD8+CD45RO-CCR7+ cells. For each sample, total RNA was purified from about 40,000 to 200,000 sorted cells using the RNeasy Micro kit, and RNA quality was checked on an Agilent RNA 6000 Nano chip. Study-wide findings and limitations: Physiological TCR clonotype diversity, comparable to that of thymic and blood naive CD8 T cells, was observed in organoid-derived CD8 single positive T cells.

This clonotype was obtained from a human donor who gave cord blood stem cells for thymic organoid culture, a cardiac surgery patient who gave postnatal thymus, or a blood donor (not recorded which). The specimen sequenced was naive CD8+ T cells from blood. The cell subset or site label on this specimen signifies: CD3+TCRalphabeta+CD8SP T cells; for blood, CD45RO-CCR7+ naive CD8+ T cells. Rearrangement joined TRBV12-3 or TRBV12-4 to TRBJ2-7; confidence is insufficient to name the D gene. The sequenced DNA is TGTGCCAGCAGTGAAGGTGGGGAGCAGTACTTC. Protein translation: CASSEGGEQYF.